These T cell receptor beta chains were read from a single sample in a study of blood T cell repertoires in COVID-19. The protocol was immunoSEQ multiplex PCR, while the TCRdb copy is restricted to in-frame clones and leaves out a portion. The sample has 200,000 to 250,000 clones, about nine tenths seen once; the top ten hold approximately 3%. The sequenced sample was PBMCs or T cells enriched from blood (not recorded which). Receptors originate from a woman aged 45-65 years in a cohort exposed to, infected with or recovered from COVID-19 (not recorded which). CDR3s include the opening cysteine and the closing phenylalanine or tryptophan. The order of the fields is CDR3 protein, CDR3 DNA, clone size, V gene, D gene, J gene. D genes are given only for firm matches. Only part of the rows carry a size: once, few, many, or a class if the clone is expanded.

CASSLNRGTYEQYF TGTGCCAGCAGCTTAAATAGGGGAACCTACGAGCAGTACTTC - TRBV7-2 - TRBJ2-7
CASSQERGRGQEPNEKLFF TGTGCCAGCAGCCAAGAGAGGGGCAGGGGGCAAGAGCCTAATGAAAAACTGTTTTTT - TRBV3-1/TRBV3-2 TRBD1 TRBJ1-4
CASSLWGGLNTEAFF TGTGCCAGCAGCTTGTGGGGGGGGCTGAACACTGAAGCTTTCTTT once TRBV5-4 - TRBJ1-1
CASSPGLAGGQENEQFF TGCGCCAGCAGCCCAGGGCTAGCGGGGGGGCAGGAAAATGAGCAGTTCTTC - TRBV4-3 TRBD2 TRBJ2-1
CASSRTRTVSTDTQYF TGCGCCAGCAGCCGCACCCGGACAGTCAGCACAGATACGCAGTATTTT - TRBV4-1 - TRBJ2-3
CASSQEGQGNYGYTF TGTGCCAGCAGCCAGGAGGGACAGGGTAACTATGGCTACACCTTC - TRBV4-2 TRBD1 TRBJ1-2
CASSLDGTGRAFF TGTGCCAGCAGCTTAGACGGGACAGGGCGAGCTTTCTTT - TRBV7-2 TRBD1 TRBJ1-1
CASDGTGASPLHF TGTGCCAGTGATGGGACAGGGGCCTCACCCCTCCACTTT few TRBV19 TRBD1 TRBJ1-6
CASTAGGDTGELFF TGTGCCAGCACGGCGGGGGGTGACACCGGGGAGCTGTTTTTT - TRBV6-4 TRBD2 TRBJ2-2
CASSYLGLAGSSNEQFF TGTGCCAGCAGTTACCTGGGACTAGCGGGGTCCAGCAATGAGCAGTTCTTC - TRBV6-2/TRBV6-3 TRBD2 TRBJ2-1
CAWSVPRQGVKNTEAFF TGTGCCTGGAGTGTACCACGACAGGGTGTCAAGAACACTGAAGCTTTCTTT - TRBV30 TRBD1 TRBJ1-1
CASSARGNTEAFF TGTGCCAGTAGCGCCCGGGGGAACACTGAAGCTTTCTTT - TRBV19 - TRBJ1-1
CASSPLDGSYNEQFF TGCGCCAGCAGTCCGCTAGATGGCTCCTACAATGAGCAGTTCTTC - TRBV5-1 - TRBJ2-1
CASSGQNRGPWEDYGYTF TGTGCCAGCAGTGGACAAAACAGGGGTCCCTGGGAGGACTATGGCTACACCTTC - TRBV25-1 TRBD1 TRBJ1-2
CASSPGTGSFGNTIYF TGTGCCAGCAGCCCTGGGACAGGGTCATTTGGAAACACCATATATTTT once TRBV9 TRBD1 TRBJ1-3
CASSLTSGDQFF TGTGCCAGCAGCCTGACTAGCGGGGACCAGTTCTTC - TRBV3-1/TRBV3-2 TRBD2 TRBJ2-1
CASSVPAGGGSSYEQYF TGTGCCAGCAGCGTTCCGGCGGGGGGCGGGTCCTCCTACGAGCAGTACTTC - TRBV7-2 TRBD2 TRBJ2-7
CASSPDRVRGELFF TGTGCCAGCAGCCCGGACAGGGTCAGAGGGGAGCTGTTTTTT - TRBV28 TRBD1 TRBJ2-2
CASSLVGHAEAFF TGCGCCAGCAGCTTGGTGGGACATGCTGAAGCTTTCTTT - TRBV5-1 - TRBJ1-1
CASSPAPGQGAKNIQYF TGTGCCAGCAGCCCCGCTCCGGGACAGGGTGCCAAAAACATTCAGTACTTC - TRBV9 TRBD1 TRBJ2-4
CASSLSDGLAAFF TGTGCCAGCAGTTTAAGCGACGGACTCGCAGCTTTCTTT - TRBV28 - TRBJ1-1
CASRRGEGGTQYF TGTGCCAGTCGTAGAGGGGAGGGCGGAACCCAGTACTTC - TRBV27 TRBD2 TRBJ2-5
CASSPNREFSYNSPLHF TGTGCCAGCTCACCTAACAGAGAATTCTCCTATAATTCACCCCTCCACTTT - TRBV18 - TRBJ1-6
CASSLPRLAGGDTQYF TGCGCCAGCAGCTTACCGAGACTAGCGGGGGGAGATACGCAGTATTTT - TRBV5-1 TRBD2 TRBJ2-3
CASSVAGHRTDTQYF TGTGCCAGCAGTGTAGCGGGGCACCGCACAGATACGCAGTATTTT - TRBV6-4 TRBD2 TRBJ2-3
CASSFGDFSEAFF TGTGCCAGCAGCTTTGGGGACTTTTCTGAAGCTTTCTTT once TRBV7-9 - TRBJ1-1
CASSLQAASTDTQYF TGTGCCAGCAGCTTACAAGCGGCTAGCACAGATACGCAGTATTTT - TRBV11-2 - TRBJ2-3
CASSFLTGGVSGNTIYF TGTGCCAGCAGTTTCCTTACAGGGGGCGTCTCTGGAAACACCATATATTTT - TRBV28 TRBD1 TRBJ1-3
CASSQGFPGRTDTQYF TGCGCCAGCAGCCAAGGGTTTCCAGGGAGGACAGATACGCAGTATTTT - TRBV4-3 - TRBJ2-3
CASSQVYGENTEAFF TGCGCCAGCAGCCAAGTATACGGGGAGAACACTGAAGCTTTCTTT - TRBV4-3 - TRBJ1-1
CASSEFGPNDYTF TGTGCCAGCAGTGAATTTGGGCCTAACGACTACACCTTC - TRBV2 - TRBJ1-2
CASSQDLEGGYTF TGTGCCAGCAGCCAAGATCTAGAGGGCGGCTACACCTTC once TRBV4-2 - TRBJ1-2
CASSMTSGGHQTRTDTQYF TGTGCCAGCAGTATGACTAGCGGGGGGCACCAAACCCGCACAGATACGCAGTATTTT - TRBV7-2 TRBD2 TRBJ2-3
CASSSPGATYEQYF TGTGCCAGCAGTTCACCGGGAGCAACCTACGAGCAGTACTTC - TRBV28 - TRBJ2-7
CASSKGVRGYEQYF TGTGCCAGTAGTAAGGGGGTCCGGGGCTACGAGCAGTACTTC - TRBV19 - TRBJ2-7
CASSQDRQGEAFF TGCGCCAGCAGCCAAGATCGCCAGGGGGAAGCTTTCTTT - TRBV4-3 - TRBJ1-1
CASTDGHYSNQPQHF TGTGCCAGTACTGACGGACACTATAGCAATCAGCCCCAGCATTTT once TRBV19 - TRBJ1-5
CASSQGAGSMETQYF TGTGCCAGCAGCCAAGGGGCAGGGTCAATGGAGACCCAGTACTTC - TRBV3-1/TRBV3-2 - TRBJ2-5
CASSTPGGHTEAFF TGTGCCAGCAGTACCCCCGGGGGGCACACTGAAGCTTTCTTT - TRBV28 - TRBJ1-1
CASTSRNYGYTF TGTGCCAGTACCTCACGGAACTATGGCTACACCTTC - TRBV19 - TRBJ1-2
CASSPTSSGGLSSYNEQFF TGTGCCAGCTCACCAACCTCTAGCGGGGGGCTCTCCTCCTACAATGAGCAGTTCTTC - TRBV18 TRBD2 TRBJ2-1
CASSQEGDLGQLYGYTF TGCGCCAGCAGCCAAGAGGGGGACCTGGGACAGCTCTATGGCTACACCTTC once TRBV4-3 TRBD1 TRBJ1-2
CAGTVGGGELFF TGCGCCGGGACGGTGGGAGGCGGGGAGCTGTTTTTT - TRBV5-1 - TRBJ2-2
CASSTTGSNQPQHF TGTGCCAGCAGTACGACAGGAAGCAATCAGCCCCAGCATTTT - TRBV28 - TRBJ1-5
CASRETDLNTEAFF TGTGCCAGCAGAGAGACAGATTTGAACACTGAAGCTTTCTTT - TRBV2 - TRBJ1-1
CATERQRNEKLFF TGTGCCACTGAAAGGCAGCGAAATGAAAAACTGTTTTTT - TRBV15 - TRBJ1-4
CASSSEGSGGSYEQYF TGTGCCAGCAGCTCCGAGGGTAGCGGGGGGTCGTACGAGCAGTACTTC - TRBV11-2 TRBD2 TRBJ2-7
CASSQADRDDGYTF TGCGCCAGCAGCCAAGCGGACAGGGATGATGGCTACACCTTC - TRBV4-1 TRBD1 TRBJ1-2
CASSLPGIANYGYTF TGTGCCAGCAGCCTTCCAGGGATCGCTAACTATGGCTACACCTTC - TRBV3-1/TRBV3-2 - TRBJ1-2
CASSESGRGPLTF TGTGCCAGCAGTGAATCTGGCAGGGGCCCGCTCACCTTC - TRBV2 - TRBJ1-2